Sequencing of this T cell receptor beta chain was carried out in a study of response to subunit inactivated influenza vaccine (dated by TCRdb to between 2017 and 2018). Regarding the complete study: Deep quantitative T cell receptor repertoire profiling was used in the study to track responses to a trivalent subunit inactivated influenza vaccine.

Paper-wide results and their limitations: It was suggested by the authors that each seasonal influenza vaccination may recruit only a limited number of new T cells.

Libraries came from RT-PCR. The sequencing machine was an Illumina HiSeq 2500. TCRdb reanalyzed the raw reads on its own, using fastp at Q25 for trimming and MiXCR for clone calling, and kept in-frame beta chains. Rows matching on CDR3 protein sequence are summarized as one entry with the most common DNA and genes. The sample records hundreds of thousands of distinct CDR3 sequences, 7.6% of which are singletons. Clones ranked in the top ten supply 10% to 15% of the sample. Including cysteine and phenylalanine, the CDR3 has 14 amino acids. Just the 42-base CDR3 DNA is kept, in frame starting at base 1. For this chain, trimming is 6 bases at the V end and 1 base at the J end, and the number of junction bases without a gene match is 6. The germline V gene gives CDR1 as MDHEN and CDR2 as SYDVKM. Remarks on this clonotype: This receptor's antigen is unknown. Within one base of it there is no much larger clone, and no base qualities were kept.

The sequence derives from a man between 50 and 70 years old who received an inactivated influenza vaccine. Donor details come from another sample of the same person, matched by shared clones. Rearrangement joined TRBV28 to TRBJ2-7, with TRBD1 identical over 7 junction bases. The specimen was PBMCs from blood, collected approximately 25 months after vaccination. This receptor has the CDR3 CASRRSGQSYEQYF. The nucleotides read TGTGCCAGCAGACGATCGGGACAGTCCTACGAGCAGTACTTC. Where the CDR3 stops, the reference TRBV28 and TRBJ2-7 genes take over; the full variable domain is DVKVTQSSRYLVKRTGEKVFLECVQDMDHENMFWYRQDPGLGLRLIYFSYDVKMKEKGDIPEGYSVSREKKERFSLILESASTNQTSMYLCASRRSGQSYEQYFGPGTRLTVT.